These 21 T cell receptor beta chains were sequenced from one sample in a study of CD8 T cell repertoires and HIV-1 epitope variants. These receptors' antigens are unknown. Only in-frame clones appear in the TCRdb table, and some are missing; sequencing was by immunoSEQ multiplex PCR. The sample shows several thousand clones, roughly 65% of them seen only once. Sequences were obtained from cultured CD8+ T cells derived from PBMCs. Receptors were obtained from a male donor with HIV.

The gene calls are TRBV4-3 and TRBJ2-7; 9 bases fit TRBD2. From germline, CDR1 is LGHNA and CDR2 YSLEER. Trimming cost V 0 bases and J 3 bases; bases outside gene matches: 6. This CDR3 spans 16 amino acids. This chain's CDR3 is CASSQEAGTSNYEQYF. CDR3 nucleotide sequence: TGCGCCAGCAGCCAAGAAGCCGGGACTAGCAACTACGAGCAGTACTTC.

The rearrangement joins TRBV7-9 to TRBJ2-1, with 7 bases identical to TRBD2. This CDR3 has 13 amino acids. CDR1 SEHNR and CDR2 FQNEAQ come from the germline V gene (reference sequence). V was pared by 5 bases and J by 7 bases, with 5 bases of the junction left unmatched. CDR3 sequence reads: CASSVLAMNEQFF. The CDR3 nucleotides read TGTGCCAGCAGCGTACTAGCGATGAATGAGCAGTTCTTC.

CDR3 region: CASSYAGGYEQYF. The CDR3 DNA sequence: TGTGCCAGCAGTTATGCGGGAGGGTACGAGCAGTACTTC. This chain links TRBV6-5 with TRBJ2-7; TRBD2 agrees at 9 bases. The CDR3 loop spans 13 amino acids. Unmatched junction bases numbered 1, after V lost 3 bases and J lost 4 bases. Germline V gene sequence: CDR1 MNHEY, CDR2 SVGAGI.

This chain joins TRBV7-7 and TRBJ2-7; possibly TRBD1 for D (6 bases). The CDR3 contains 13 residues. The germline V gene encodes CDR1 SSHAT and CDR2 FNYEAQ (reference sequence). The V end was cut by 5 bases, the J end by 1 base, with 9 bases between. CDR3 sequence (DNA): TGTGCCAGCAGCCCGGACAGTTCCTACGAGCAGTACTTC. It is translated as CASSPDSSYEQYF. The whole variable domain, remainder taken from reference TRBV7-7 and TRBJ2-7, is GAGVSQSPRYKVTKRGQDVTLRCDPISSHATLYWYQQALGQGPEFLTYFNYEAQPDKSGLPSDRFSAERPEGSISTLTIQRTEQRDSAMYRCASSPDSSYEQYFGPGTRLTVT.

The V call is TRBV28, the J call TRBJ2-7; possibly TRBD2 for D (6 bases). This CDR3 has 18 residues. With 4 bases removed from V and 3 bases from J, the gap between germline ends came to 25 bases. From germline, CDR1 is MDHEN and CDR2 SYDVKM. CDR3 DNA sequence: TGTGCCAGCAGTTACGAAGCCGGGACTCCCAGCCCGCACTACGAGCAGTACTTC. Translation: CASSYEAGTPSPHYEQYF.

CDR3 DNA: TGTGCCAGCCGATCCGGGACAGCCTACGAGCAGTACTTC. Amino acids: CASRSGTAYEQYF. The chain recombines TRBV6-5 with TRBJ2-7; 7 bases map to TRBD1. With 8 bases clipped from V and 2 bases from J, the junction kept 6 bases outside the gene matches. The V gene's germline CDR1 is MNHEY and CDR2 SVGAGI. This CDR3 is built from 13 residues.

V gene TRBV5-4 combines with J gene TRBJ2-3; possible D gene TRBD1, 7 bases. The CDR3 is 14 amino acids. V was clipped by 2 bases and J by 4 bases, with 11 bases between them. Looked up from germline, CDR1 is SGHNT and CDR2 is YYREEE (reference sequence). The CDR3 reads CASSFGGGADTQYF. The CDR3 DNA sequence: TGTGCCAGCAGCTTCGGAGGGGGCGCAGATACGCAGTATTTT.

V is TRBV5-6 and J is TRBJ1-5; tentative D call: TRBD1 (5 bases). The germline V and J ends were trimmed by 2 bases and 8 bases, with 11 bases remaining between them. Germline CDR1 and CDR2: SGHDT and YYEEEE. The CDR3 totals 13 residues. CDR3: CASSFGGTEPQHF. CDR3 nucleotide sequence: TGTGCCAGCAGCTTTGGGGGAACGGAGCCCCAGCATTTT.

This clone has just a few counts. V and J are TRBV11-2 and TRBJ1-2, with D tentatively TRBD1 (6 bases). The CDR3 is 16 amino acids. V lost 5 bases and J lost 3, with 19 bases in between. Germline V gives CDR1 SGHAT, CDR2 FQNNGV. The CDR3 DNA is TGTGCCAGCAGCCTAATTGAGGACAGCTGGGACTATGGCTACACCTTC. Protein sequence: CASSLIEDSWDYGYTF.

V is TRBV7-6 and J is TRBJ2-5; D unclear. The V and J ends lost 5 bases and 2 bases respectively, with 15 bases between them. CDR1 is SGHVS, CDR2 FNYEAQ, per germline. The CDR3 has 15 residues. CDR3 residues: CASSPTIFGQETQYF. DNA of the CDR3: TGTGCCAGCAGCCCTACCATTTTTGGGCAAGAGACCCAGTACTTC.

This clone was detected a few times. The V and J genes are TRBV5-1 and TRBJ2-1; D may match TRBD1 or TRBD2 (5 bases each). The CDR3 is made up of 12 amino acids. V was pared by 0 bases and J by 8 bases, with 6 bases between. The germline gives CDR1 SGHRS, CDR2 YFSETQ. The CDR3 region has the DNA TGCGCCAGCAGCTTGGGAGGGGATGAGCAGTTCTTC. Translated: CASSLGGDEQFF.

The genes are TRBV29-1 and TRBJ2-5, with D unresolved. V gave up 0 bases and J gave up 4 bases, with 18 bases separating them. The CDR3 extends over 16 amino acids. Per the germline V gene, CDR1 is SQVTM and CDR2 is ANQGSEA. CDR3 nucleotide sequence: TGCAGCGTTGAAGATAGATCGCAACAGAAGGGAGAGACCCAGTACTTC. This codes for CSVEDRSQQKGETQYF. Full variable domain (rest looked up from reference TRBV29-1 and TRBJ2-5): SAVISQKPSRDICQRGTSLTIQCQVDSQVTMMFWYRQQPGQSLTLIATANQGSEATYESGFVIDKFPISRPNLTFSTLTVSNMSPEDSSIYLCSVEDRSQQKGETQYFGPGTRLLVL.

The chain is built from TRBV6-6 and TRBJ1-5; D perhaps matches TRBD1 (6 bases). The CDR3 covers 13 residues. V lost 11 bases, J lost 7 bases, and 18 bases lay in between. CDR1 and CDR2 from the germline V gene are MNHNY and SVGAGI (reference sequence). The CDR3 loop is CACRSGGVQPQHF. The CDR3 nucleotides read TGTGCCTGCCGTTCGGGGGGCGTACAGCCCCAGCATTTT.

The chain joins TRBV9 to TRBJ1-4, with D hard to call. The germline V gene has CDR1 SGDLS and CDR2 YYNGEE. The length of the CDR3 is 14 residues. Trimming cost V 0 bases and J 10 bases, with 13 bases left between them. The CDR3 reads CASSVEGNSAKLFF. The CDR3 DNA sequence: TGTGCCAGCAGCGTAGAAGGAAACTCCGCAAAACTGTTTTTT.

The chain combines TRBV6-5 with TRBJ2-5, with 8 bases identical to TRBD1. CDR1 and CDR2 (germline): MNHEY, SVGAGI. V lost 4 bases and J lost 5; bases outside the gene matches: 9. CDR3 length equals 15 residues. CDR3 sequence (DNA): TGTGCCAGCAGTTCATGGCAGGGGGCGCAGGAGACCCAGTACTTC. It translates to CASSSWQGAQETQYF.

The chain links TRBV27 to TRBJ2-7; D possibly uses TRBD1 or TRBD2 (5 bases each). The CDR3 loop spans 14 amino acids. V lost 3 bases and J lost 2, with 11 bases in between. The germline CDR1 and CDR2 sequences are MNHEY and SMNVEV (reference sequence). The CDR3 sequence: CASSFGTNPYEQYF. The CDR3 DNA is TGTGCCAGCAGTTTTGGGACCAACCCCTACGAGCAGTACTTC.

The chain joins TRBV7-9 to TRBJ1-2; D might be TRBD1 (5 bases). V lost 5 bases, J lost 6 bases, and 19 bases lay in between. This CDR3 region has 15 residues. Germline loops: CDR1 SEHNR, CDR2 FQNEAQ (reference sequence). In nucleotides, the CDR3 is TGTGCCAGCAGCGTAGGGACTGAGCACCCTAATGGCTACACCTTC. Translating it yields CASSVGTEHPNGYTF.

The chain employs TRBV30 and TRBJ1-1, with unresolved D. Deletions cut 4 bases from V and 5 bases from J, with 17 bases between. The CDR3 contains 14 residues. Germline V lookup: CDR1 GTSNPN, CDR2 SVGIG (reference sequence). In DNA, the CDR3 is TGTGCCTGGACCGACGCGGGGATAAGGACTGAAGCTTTCTTT. Protein product: CAWTDAGIRTEAFF.

The V call is TRBV11-2, the J call TRBJ1-1; D is possibly TRBD1 (6 bases). Between the trimmed V and J ends, which lost 4 bases and 1 base, there was a span of 19 bases. In germline, CDR1 is SGHAT, CDR2 FQNNGV. The CDR3 extends over 17 amino acids. The CDR3 reads CASSYIPNREKNTEAFF. For the CDR3, the DNA is TGTGCCAGCAGCTACATACCTAACAGGGAAAAGAACACTGAAGCTTTCTTT.

This clone was picked up a small number of times. The chain joins TRBV2 to TRBJ2-7, with TRBD2 identical over 15 bases. The V segment lost 7 bases and the J segment 1 base; nucleotides outside the gene matches: 2. The germline V gene encodes CDR1 SNHLY and CDR2 FYNNEI. The CDR3 is 15 residues long. CDR3 sequence: CASKGLAGGSYEQYF. The CDR3 DNA sequence: TGTGCCAGCAAGGGACTAGCGGGAGGTTCCTACGAGCAGTACTTC.

The genes are TRBV4-2 and TRBJ2-7; TRBD1 aligns across 9 bases. Germline CDR1 and CDR2: LGHNA and YNFKEQ. This CDR3 comprises 13 residues. J gave up 2 bases and V 4 bases, and 0 bases lay outside the gene matches. The CDR3: CASSRDRAYEQYF. CDR3 coding DNA: TGTGCCAGCAGCCGGGACAGGGCCTACGAGCAGTACTTC.